The present T cell receptor (beta chain) was sequenced within a study of blood T cell repertoires in COVID-19. Whole-study context: Some COVID-19 samples were acute and others convalescent; all came from the United States, Italy and Spain.

Germline-derived CDR1 and CDR2 are MDHEN and SYDVKM. Trimming took 4 bases from V and 4 from J, leaving 19 bases between them. This CDR3 contains 16 residues. Authors' processing steps: Counts of nucleated cells, estimated from reference gene primer amplification, were obtained. The table came from immunoSEQ multiplex PCR; TCRdb's copy has only in-frame clones and leaves some out. For V, J and clone size, that table is used; D and trimming come from the DNA. Counted here are about 210,000 clones, 92% occurring once; the ten biggest clones make up around 1.2%. The chain carries TRBV28 and TRBJ1-1; D is perhaps TRBD1 (6 bases). Sequencing was carried out using peripheral blood. This TCR came from a man aged 25-45 years with acute or convalescent COVID-19. CDR3 loop: CASSSVSGLGGTEAFF. The CDR3 nucleotides are TGTGCCAGCAGTTCCGTCTCGGGTCTAGGGGGCACTGAAGCTTTCTTT.